The clone carrying this T cell receptor beta chain appeared a few times. The sample carries other DNA sequences with the same CDR3. The source of the sample is a study of control samples from healthy donors and cancer patients. TCRdb's copy holds only in-frame clones and misses some; the assay was immunoSEQ multiplex PCR. Here the sample spans some 140,000 clones, just under 90% being singletons. Between the trimmed V and J ends, which lost 4 bases and 0 bases, there was a span of 7 bases. The germline V gene encodes CDR1 SNHLY and CDR2 FYNNEI. The CDR3 covers 14 residues. The receptor comes from a man aged 50-60 years with head and neck cancer. The V gene is TRBV2, the J gene TRBJ1-5; D ambiguous. The sequenced sample consisted of PBMCs. This CDR3 reads CASSASISNQPQHF. For the CDR3, the DNA is TGTGCCAGCAGTGCATCGATTAGCAATCAGCCCCAGCATTTT.